This record looks at one T cell receptor (beta chain) sequence and its context. The sample belongs to a study of blood T cell repertoires in COVID-19. Across the whole study: In each case, the material was cDNA or gDNA derived from T cells, B-cell-depleted T cells, or PBMCs.

The CDR3 contains 14 residues. Germline assignment: CDR1 LNHDA and CDR2 SQIVND (reference sequence). With V trimmed by 4 bases and J by 3 bases, 2 bases remained unmatched. Using immunoSEQ multiplex PCR, the repertoire was profiled, and TCRdb retains in-frame clones only, with some absent. Among about 50,000 clones listed, around 90% were seen once. This rearrangement joins TRBV19 to TRBJ2-7; 11 bases are a match to TRBD1. This receptor was obtained from a human donor with active COVID-19. The donor label of this sample is uncertain. The material sequenced was peripheral blood. The CDR3 protein is CASSRDRGDYEQYF. The CDR3, as DNA: TGTGCCAGTAGTAGGGACAGGGGGGACTACGAGCAGTACTTC.